What follows are 17 T cell receptor beta chains derived from one specimen sequenced in a study of T cells after yellow fever vaccination. TCRdb called the 5' RACE reads again in MiXCR, with one record for every CDR3 protein. Among about 580,000 distinct CDR3 sequences, roughly a sixth were seen once, and the ten largest hold around a sixth. The material sequenced was PBMCs, taken 5 to 6 days after the first yellow fever vaccination. The source is a man aged 18 to 35 who received the YFV17D yellow fever vaccine.

This chain uses TRBV9 with TRBJ2-5; 7 bases align to TRBD2. The J segment lost 1 base and the V segment lost 3 bases, leaving 9 bases of the junction unmatched. Germline V gives CDR1 SGDLS, CDR2 YYNGEE. The CDR3 is made up of 16 amino acids. The CDR3 region has the DNA TGTGCCAGCAGCGAACCTAGAGGGAGGGGCCAAGAGACCCAGTACTTC. It yields the protein CASSEPRGRGQETQYF.

This clonotype was recorded a few times. This sequence joins TRBV11-2 and TRBJ2-7; D might be TRBD2 (5 bases). The CDR3 totals 13 residues. CDR1 and CDR2 (germline): SGHAT, FQNNGV. With 4 bases removed from V and 7 bases from J, the gap between germline ends came to 14 bases. In DNA form, the CDR3 reads TGTGCCAGCAGCTCGTCCGGGGTGGGAGAGCAGTACGTC. It translates to CASSSSGVGEQYV.

This clonotype was seen only a few times. The chain uses TRBV6-2 or TRBV6-3 and TRBJ2-7; D remains ambiguous. Trimming pared 8 bases from V and 5 bases from J, leaving 10 bases between. Per germline, CDR1 MNHEY and CDR2 SVGEGT. This CDR3 spans 11 amino acids. For the CDR3, the DNA is TGTGCCAGCGGTCTGACGGACGAGCAGTACTTC. This translates into CASGLTDEQYF.

This clonotype came up a few times. CDR3: CASSYSGAESANYGYTF. The DNA of the CDR3 is TGTGCCAGCAGTTACTCAGGGGCTGAAAGCGCCAACTATGGCTACACCTTC. The rearrangement uses TRBV6-5 and TRBJ1-2; a weak D match, TRBD1 (5 bases). The CDR3 totals 17 residues. Trimming stripped 0 bases from V and 2 bases from J, with 16 bases between. Per the germline V gene, CDR1 is MNHEY and CDR2 is SVGAGI.

This clonotype was seen a handful of times. The chain couples TRBV15 to TRBJ2-7; 10 bases map to TRBD2. The CDR3 contains 16 residues. Germline V lookup: CDR1 LNHNV, CDR2 YYDKDF (reference sequence). The CDR3 sequence: CATSPKRTSGSHEQYV. For the CDR3, the DNA is TGTGCCACCAGTCCAAAACGGACTAGCGGCTCCCACGAGCAGTACGTC.

This chain uses TRBV20-1 with TRBJ2-7; D gene uncertain. The length of the CDR3 is 16 residues. Between the trimmed V and J ends, which lost 0 bases and 4 bases, there was a span of 19 bases. Germline CDR1 and CDR2: DFQATT and SNEGSKA (reference sequence). The CDR3 coding sequence is TGCAGTGCTAGAGAAGGTCCAGGTAATACCCCATACGAGCAGTACTTC. Its translation is CSAREGPGNTPYEQYF.

This clonotype was detected many times. This sequence joins TRBV6-5 and TRBJ2-2; no definite D call. The length of the CDR3 is 14 residues. Trimming shortened V by 0 bases and J by 9 bases, and 11 bases separated the two germline ends. In germline, CDR1 is MNHEY, CDR2 SVGAGI. CDR3 sequence: CASSYSANARELFF. CDR3 DNA sequence: TGTGCCAGCAGTTACTCGGCCAACGCCCGGGAGCTGTTTTTT.

This clonotype was observed a few times. A clone one base away is much larger, so this may be a read error. The chain joins TRBV20-1 to TRBJ2-1; D remains ambiguous. Looked up from germline, CDR1 is DFQATT and CDR2 is SNEGSKA (reference sequence). V shed 6 bases and J shed 0 bases, with 9 bases lying between them. The length of the CDR3 is 13 residues. The DNA of the CDR3 is TGCAGTGCACCACCTCTCTCCTACAATGAGCAGTTCTTC. It encodes CSAPPLSYNEQFF.

This clonotype showed up just a few times. DNA for the CDR3: TGTGCCAGCTCACCACCGGACCGGCAGACTAATGAAAAACTGTTTTTT. Protein: CASSPPDRQTNEKLFF. The gene calls are TRBV18 and TRBJ1-4; no clear D gene. There are 16 residues in the CDR3. Germline V CDR1 and CDR2: KGHSH, LQKENI. V shed 0 bases and J shed 2 bases, with 10 bases lying between them.

There are a few counts of this clonotype. The chain combines TRBV5-1 with TRBJ2-5; tentative D call: TRBD1 (5 bases). The CDR3 length is 14 residues. The germline V and J ends were trimmed by 2 bases and 5 bases, with 13 bases remaining between them. The germline V gene encodes CDR1 SGHRS and CDR2 YFSETQ. The CDR3 reads CASSFGHRAETQYF. In DNA, the CDR3 is TGCGCCAGCAGCTTCGGACATCGGGCGGAGACCCAGTACTTC.

This clonotype was counted between two and nine times. The chain joins TRBV6-1 to TRBJ1-1, with D maybe TRBD1 (5 bases). CDR1 is MNHNS, CDR2 SASEGT, per germline. Trimming shortened V by 6 bases and J by 0 bases, and 20 bases separated the two germline ends. CDR3 length: 17 amino acids. Written as DNA, the CDR3 is TGTGCCAGCAGCGAGAGGGTCGGGGGGACTATGAACACTGAAGCTTTCTTT. Protein: CASSERVGGTMNTEAFF.

This clonotype was observed a handful of times. The chain links TRBV5-5 to TRBJ1-3, with D possibly being TRBD1 (5 bases). Trimming removed 1 base at V and 1 base at J, with 18 bases between. This CDR3 contains 18 residues. Germline CDR1 reads SGHKS; CDR2 reads YYEKEE (reference sequence). CDR3: CASSLRGPGSFSGNTIYF. The CDR3, as DNA: TGTGCCAGCAGCTTGAGGGGCCCGGGATCTTTTTCTGGAAACACCATATATTTT.

The V gene is TRBV7-3, the J gene TRBJ2-2; TRBD2 is a possible D gene (6 bases). The CDR3 runs 16 residues. Germline V gives CDR1 SGHTA, CDR2 FQGTGA. Deletions cut 2 bases from V and 1 base from J, with 11 bases between. The DNA for the CDR3 is TGTGCCAGCAGCTTAGGCTGGCGGGGGAACACCGGGGAGCTGTTTTTT. Translating gives CASSLGWRGNTGELFF.

CDR3 amino acids: CASSSLDRGVYNEQFF. The CDR3 DNA reads as TGTGCCAGCAGTTCCTTGGACAGGGGGGTCTACAATGAGCAGTTCTTC. The chain uses TRBV5-4 and TRBJ2-1, with 10 bases matching TRBD1. This CDR3 is built from 16 residues. With V trimmed by 5 bases and J by 3 bases, 8 bases remained unmatched. Germline loops: CDR1 SGHNT, CDR2 YYREEE (reference sequence).

This chain joins TRBV5-1 and TRBJ2-3, with TRBD2 matching 9 bases. V gave up 1 base and J gave up 7 bases; unmatched junction bases: 7. The germline V gene encodes CDR1 SGHRS and CDR2 YFSETQ. CDR3 size: 15 residues. CDR3 residues: CASSLISGGPHTQYF. CDR3 nucleotides: TGCGCCAGCAGCTTGATAAGCGGGGGGCCCCATACGCAGTATTTT.

The J gene is TRBJ2-7, the V gene TRBV29-1, with a tentative D call TRBD2 (6 bases). The CDR3 length is 14 residues. Germline values: CDR1 SQVTM, CDR2 ANQGSEA. The V gene lost 4 bases and the J gene lost 7 bases, with 20 bases spanning the gap. The CDR3 region is CSVVDKEGIFEQYF. For the CDR3, the DNA is TGCAGCGTTGTTGACAAGGAGGGTATCTTTGAGCAGTACTTC.

The chain joins TRBV7-9 to TRBJ2-1; D not certain. This CDR3 is built from 14 residues. CDR1 SEHNR and CDR2 FQNEAQ come from the germline V gene (reference sequence). V was shortened by 11 bases and J by 4 bases, with 18 bases between the two germline ends. CDR3 region: CAAPGETPYNEQFF. The CDR3 DNA is TGTGCCGCGCCAGGTGAGACTCCATACAATGAGCAGTTCTTC.